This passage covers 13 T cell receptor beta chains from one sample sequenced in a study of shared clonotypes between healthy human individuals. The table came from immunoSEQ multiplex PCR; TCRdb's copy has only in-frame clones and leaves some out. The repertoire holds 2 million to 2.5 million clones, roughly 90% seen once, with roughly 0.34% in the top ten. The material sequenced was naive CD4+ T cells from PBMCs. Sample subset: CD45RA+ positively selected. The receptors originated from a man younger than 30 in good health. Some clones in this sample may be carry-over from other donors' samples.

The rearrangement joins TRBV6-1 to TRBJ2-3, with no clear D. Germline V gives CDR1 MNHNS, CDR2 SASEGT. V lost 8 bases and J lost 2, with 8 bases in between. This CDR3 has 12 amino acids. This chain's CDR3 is CASYQYTDTQYF. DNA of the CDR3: TGTGCCAGCTATCAGTACACAGATACGCAGTATTTT.

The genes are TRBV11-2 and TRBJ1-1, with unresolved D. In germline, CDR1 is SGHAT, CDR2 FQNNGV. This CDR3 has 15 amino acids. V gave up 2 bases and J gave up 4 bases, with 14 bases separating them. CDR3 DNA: TGTGCCAGCAGCTTATTTGGGCAGGCTCCCACTGAAGCTTTCTTT. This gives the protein CASSLFGQAPTEAFF. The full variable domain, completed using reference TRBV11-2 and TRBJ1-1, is EAGVAQSPRYKIIEKRQSVAFWCNPISGHATLYWYQQILGQGPKLLIQFQNNGVVDDSQLPKDRFSAERLKGVDSTLKIQPAKLEDSAVYLCASSLFGQAPTEAFFGQGTRLTVV.

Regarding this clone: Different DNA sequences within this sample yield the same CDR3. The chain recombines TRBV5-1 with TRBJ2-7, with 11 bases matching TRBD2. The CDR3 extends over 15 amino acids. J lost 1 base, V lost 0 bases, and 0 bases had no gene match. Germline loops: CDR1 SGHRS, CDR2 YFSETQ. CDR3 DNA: TGCGCCAGCAGCTTGGGACTAGCGGGATCCTACGAGCAGTACTTC. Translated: CASSLGLAGSYEQYF.

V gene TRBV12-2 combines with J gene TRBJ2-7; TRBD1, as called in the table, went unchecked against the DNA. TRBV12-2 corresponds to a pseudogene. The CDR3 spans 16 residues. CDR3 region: CASRFVKGERDYEQYF. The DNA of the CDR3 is TGTGCAAGTCGCTTCGTTAAGGGGGAGAGAGACTACGAGCAGTACTTC.

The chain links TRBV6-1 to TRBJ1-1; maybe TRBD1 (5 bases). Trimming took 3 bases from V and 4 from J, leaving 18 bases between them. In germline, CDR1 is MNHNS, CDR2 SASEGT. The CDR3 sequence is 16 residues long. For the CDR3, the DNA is TGTGCCAGCAGTGAGTCATACAGGTTTATAGGCACTGAAGCTTTCTTT. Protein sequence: CASSESYRFIGTEAFF.

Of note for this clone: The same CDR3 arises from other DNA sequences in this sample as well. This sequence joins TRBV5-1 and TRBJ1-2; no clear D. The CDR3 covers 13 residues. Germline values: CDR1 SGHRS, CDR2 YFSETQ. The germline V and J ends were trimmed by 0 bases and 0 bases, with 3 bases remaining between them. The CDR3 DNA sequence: TGCGCCAGCAGCTTGGGCGCTAACTATGGCTACACCTTC. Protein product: CASSLGANYGYTF.

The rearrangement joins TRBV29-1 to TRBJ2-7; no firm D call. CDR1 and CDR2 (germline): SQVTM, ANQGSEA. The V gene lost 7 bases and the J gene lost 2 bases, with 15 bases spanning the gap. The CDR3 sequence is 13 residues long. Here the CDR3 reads CSELTRRPYEQYF. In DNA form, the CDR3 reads TGCAGCGAGCTCACAAGGAGACCCTACGAGCAGTACTTC.

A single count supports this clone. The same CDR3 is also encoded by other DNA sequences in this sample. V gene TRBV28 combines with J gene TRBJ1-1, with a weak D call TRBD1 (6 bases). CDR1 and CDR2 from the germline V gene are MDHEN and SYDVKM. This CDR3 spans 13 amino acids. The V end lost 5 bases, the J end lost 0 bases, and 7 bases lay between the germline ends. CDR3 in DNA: TGTGCCAGCAGTGGACAGCTGAACACTGAAGCTTTCTTT. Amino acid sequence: CASSGQLNTEAFF.

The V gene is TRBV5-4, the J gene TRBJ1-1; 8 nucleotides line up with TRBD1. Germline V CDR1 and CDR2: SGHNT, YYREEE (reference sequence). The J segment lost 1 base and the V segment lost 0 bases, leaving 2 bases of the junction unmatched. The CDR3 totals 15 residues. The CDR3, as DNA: TGTGCCAGCAGCTTGGGGGGGACAGGGAACACTGAAGCTTTCTTT. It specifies CASSLGGTGNTEAFF.

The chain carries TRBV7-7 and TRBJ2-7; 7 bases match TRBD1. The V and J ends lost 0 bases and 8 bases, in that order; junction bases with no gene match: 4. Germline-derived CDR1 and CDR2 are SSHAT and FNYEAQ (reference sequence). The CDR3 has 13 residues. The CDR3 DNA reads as TGTGCCAGCAGCTTAGCGGGGACAGAGAAGCAGTACTTC. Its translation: CASSLAGTEKQYF.

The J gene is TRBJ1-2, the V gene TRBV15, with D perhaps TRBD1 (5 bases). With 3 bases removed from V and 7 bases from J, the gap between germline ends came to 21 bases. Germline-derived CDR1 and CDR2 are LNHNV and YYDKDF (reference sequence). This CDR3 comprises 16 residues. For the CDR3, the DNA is TGTGCCACCAGCAGTCTCGGGGACGGGGACCCCCGTGGCTACACCTTC. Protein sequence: CATSSLGDGDPRGYTF.

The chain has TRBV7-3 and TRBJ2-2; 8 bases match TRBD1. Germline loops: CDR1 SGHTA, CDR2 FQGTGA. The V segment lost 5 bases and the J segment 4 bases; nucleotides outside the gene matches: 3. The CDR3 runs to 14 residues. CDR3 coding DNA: TGTGCCAGCAGCCACGGACAGGGCACCGGGGAGCTGTTTTTT. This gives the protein CASSHGQGTGELFF.

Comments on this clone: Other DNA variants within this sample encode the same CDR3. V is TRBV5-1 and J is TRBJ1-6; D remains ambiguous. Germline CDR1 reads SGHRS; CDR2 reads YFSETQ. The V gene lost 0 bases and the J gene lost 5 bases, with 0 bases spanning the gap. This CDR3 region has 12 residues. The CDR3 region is CASSLDNSPLHF. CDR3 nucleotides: TGCGCCAGCAGCTTGGATAATTCACCCCTCCACTTT.